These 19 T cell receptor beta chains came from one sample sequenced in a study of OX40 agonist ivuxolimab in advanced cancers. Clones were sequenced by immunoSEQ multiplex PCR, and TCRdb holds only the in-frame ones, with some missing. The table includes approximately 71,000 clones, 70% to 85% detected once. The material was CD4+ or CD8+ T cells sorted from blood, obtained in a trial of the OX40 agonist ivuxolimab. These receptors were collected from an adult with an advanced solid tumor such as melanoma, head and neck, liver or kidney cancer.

The chain's CDR3 is CASSRGADTQYF. In nucleotides, the CDR3 is TGTGCCAGCAGTCGGGGGGCCGATACGCAGTATTTT. The rearrangement uses TRBV7-3 and TRBJ2-3; a weak D match, TRBD2 (7 bases). The germline CDR1 and CDR2 sequences are SGHTA and FQGTGA. Trimming stripped 6 bases from V and 6 bases from J, with 10 bases between. There are 12 residues in the CDR3. The entire variable domain, with the rest obtained from reference TRBV7-3 and TRBJ2-3, is as follows: GAGVSQTPSNKVTEKGKYVELRCDPISGHTALYWYRQSLGQGPEFLIYFQGTGAADDSGLPNDRFFAVRPEGSVSTLKIQRTERGDSAVYLCASSRGADTQYFGPGTRLTVL.

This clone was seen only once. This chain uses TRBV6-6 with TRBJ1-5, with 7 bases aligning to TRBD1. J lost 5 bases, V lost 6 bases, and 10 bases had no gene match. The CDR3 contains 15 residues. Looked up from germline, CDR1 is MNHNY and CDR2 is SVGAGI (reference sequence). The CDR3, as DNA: TGTGCCAGCAGCCCCACAGGGGCTGGCGATCAGCCCCAGCATTTT. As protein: CASSPTGAGDQPQHF.

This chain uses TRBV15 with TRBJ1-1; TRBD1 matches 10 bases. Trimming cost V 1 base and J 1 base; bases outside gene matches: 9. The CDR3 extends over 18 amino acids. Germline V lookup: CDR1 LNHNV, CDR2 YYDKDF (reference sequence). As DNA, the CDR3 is TGTGCCACCAGCAGAGGGGACAGGGGAGTCATCGGGAACACTGAAGCTTTCTTT. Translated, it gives CATSRGDRGVIGNTEAFF.

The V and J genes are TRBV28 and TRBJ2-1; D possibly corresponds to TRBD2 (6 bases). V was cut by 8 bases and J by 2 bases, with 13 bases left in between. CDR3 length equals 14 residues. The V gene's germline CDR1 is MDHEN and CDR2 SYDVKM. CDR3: CASSLGGTYNEQFF. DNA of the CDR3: TGTGCCAGCTCCCTGGGGGGTACCTACAATGAGCAGTTCTTC.

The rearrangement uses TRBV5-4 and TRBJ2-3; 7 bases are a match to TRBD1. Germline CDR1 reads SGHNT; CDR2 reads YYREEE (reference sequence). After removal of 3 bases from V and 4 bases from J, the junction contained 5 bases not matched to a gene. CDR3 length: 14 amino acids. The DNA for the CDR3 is TGTGCCAGCAGCTCCCGACAGGGCGCAGATACGCAGTATTTT. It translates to CASSSRQGADTQYF.

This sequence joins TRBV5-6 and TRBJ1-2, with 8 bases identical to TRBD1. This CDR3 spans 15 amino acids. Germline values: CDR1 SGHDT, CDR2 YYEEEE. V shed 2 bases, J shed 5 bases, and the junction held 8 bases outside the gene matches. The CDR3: CASSFPLTGAYGYTF. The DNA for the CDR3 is TGTGCCAGCAGCTTCCCTCTGACAGGGGCATATGGCTACACCTTC.

CDR3 protein: CASNSPGTSPYNEQFF. The DNA for the CDR3 is TGTGCCAGTAATTCCCCAGGGACTAGCCCCTACAATGAGCAGTTCTTC. V gene TRBV19 combines with J gene TRBJ2-1; 9 nucleotides line up with TRBD2. The CDR3 has 16 residues. From germline, CDR1 is LNHDA and CDR2 SQIVND (reference sequence). Losses at the gene ends were 7 bases for V and 2 bases for J; bases not matched to a gene: 9.

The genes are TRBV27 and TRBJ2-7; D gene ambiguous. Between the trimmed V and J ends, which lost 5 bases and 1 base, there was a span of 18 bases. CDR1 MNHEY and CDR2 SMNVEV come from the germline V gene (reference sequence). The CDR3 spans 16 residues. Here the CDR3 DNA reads TGTGCCAGCAGTAGGAGTCGATCCTTCGGGTCCTACGAGCAGTACTTC. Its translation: CASSRSRSFGSYEQYF.

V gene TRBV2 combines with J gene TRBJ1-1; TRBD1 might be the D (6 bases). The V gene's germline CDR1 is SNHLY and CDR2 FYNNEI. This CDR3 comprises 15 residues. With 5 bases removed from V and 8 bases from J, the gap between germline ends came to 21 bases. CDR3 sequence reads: CASSIQGPHVTEAFF. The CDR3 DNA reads TGTGCCAGCAGTATTCAGGGGCCTCATGTCACGGAAGCTTTCTTT.

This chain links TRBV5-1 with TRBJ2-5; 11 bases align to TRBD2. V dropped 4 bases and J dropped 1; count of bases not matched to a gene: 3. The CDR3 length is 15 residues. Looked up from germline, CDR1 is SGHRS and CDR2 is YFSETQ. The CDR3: CASSEGTSGQETQYF. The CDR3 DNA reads TGCGCCAGCAGCGAAGGGACTAGCGGCCAAGAGACCCAGTACTTC.

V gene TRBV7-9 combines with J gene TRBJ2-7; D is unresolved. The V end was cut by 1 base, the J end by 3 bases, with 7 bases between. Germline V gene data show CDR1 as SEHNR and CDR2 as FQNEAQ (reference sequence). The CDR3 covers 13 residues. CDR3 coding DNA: TGTGCCAGCAGCTTAGTGCCCCTCTACGAGCAGTACTTC. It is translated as CASSLVPLYEQYF.

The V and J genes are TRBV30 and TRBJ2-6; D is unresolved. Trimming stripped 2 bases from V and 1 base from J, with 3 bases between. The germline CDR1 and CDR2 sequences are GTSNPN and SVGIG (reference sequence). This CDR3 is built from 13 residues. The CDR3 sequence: CAWSRSGANVLTF. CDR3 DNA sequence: TGTGCCTGGAGTAGGTCTGGGGCCAACGTCCTGACTTTC. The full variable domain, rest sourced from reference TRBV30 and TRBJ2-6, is SQTIHQWPATLVQPVGSPLSLECTVEGTSNPNLYWYRQAAGRGLQLLFYSVGIGQISSEVPQNLSASRPQDRQFILSSKKLLLSDSGFYLCAWSRSGANVLTFGAGSRLTVL.

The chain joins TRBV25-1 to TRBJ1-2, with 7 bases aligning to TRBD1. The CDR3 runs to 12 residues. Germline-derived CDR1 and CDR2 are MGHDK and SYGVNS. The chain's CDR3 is CPLRGGGGGYTF. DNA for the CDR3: TGTCCGTTGAGAGGGGGCGGGGGTGGCTACACCTTC.

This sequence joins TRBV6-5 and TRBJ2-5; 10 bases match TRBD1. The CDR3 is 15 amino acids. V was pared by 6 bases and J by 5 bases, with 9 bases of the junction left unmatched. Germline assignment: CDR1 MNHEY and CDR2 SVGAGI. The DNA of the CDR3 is TGTGCCAGCAGCCGGGGGACAGGGGTGACGGAGACCCAGTACTTC. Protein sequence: CASSRGTGVTETQYF.

The CDR3 reads CASSAERQGGNTGELFF. DNA for the CDR3: TGTGCCAGCAGTGCCGAGCGACAGGGGGGGAACACCGGGGAGCTGTTTTTT. The rearrangement joins TRBV2 to TRBJ2-2; 9 nucleotides line up with TRBD1. The CDR3 runs 17 residues. Unmatched junction bases numbered 7, after V lost 4 bases and J lost 1 base. Germline CDR1 and CDR2: SNHLY and FYNNEI.

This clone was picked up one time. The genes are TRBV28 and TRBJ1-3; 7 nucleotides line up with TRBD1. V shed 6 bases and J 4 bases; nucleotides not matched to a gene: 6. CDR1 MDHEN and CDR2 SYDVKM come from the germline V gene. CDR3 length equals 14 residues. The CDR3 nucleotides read TGTGCCAGCAGACCGGGACAGATAGGAAACACCATATATTTT. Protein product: CASRPGQIGNTIYF.

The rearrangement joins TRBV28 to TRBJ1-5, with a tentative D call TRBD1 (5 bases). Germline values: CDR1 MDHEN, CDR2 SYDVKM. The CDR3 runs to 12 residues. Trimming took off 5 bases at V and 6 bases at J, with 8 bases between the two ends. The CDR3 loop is CASSPRGQPQHF. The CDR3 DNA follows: TGTGCCAGCAGTCCAAGGGGTCAGCCCCAGCATTTT.

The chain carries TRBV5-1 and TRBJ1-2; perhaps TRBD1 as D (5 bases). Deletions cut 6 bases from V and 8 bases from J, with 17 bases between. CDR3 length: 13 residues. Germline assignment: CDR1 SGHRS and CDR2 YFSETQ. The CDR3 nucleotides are TGCGCCAGCACTCTGGGGGGTAAATACGGCTACACCTTC. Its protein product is CASTLGGKYGYTF.

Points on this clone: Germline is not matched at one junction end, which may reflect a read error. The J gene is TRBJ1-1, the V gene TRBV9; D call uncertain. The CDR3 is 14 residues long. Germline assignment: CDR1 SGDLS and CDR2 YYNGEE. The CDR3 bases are TGTGCCAGCAGCGTAGGGAGGGCGAACCCTGAAGCTTTCTTT. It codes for CASSVGRANPEAFF.